This TCR beta chain was obtained from a study of cytomegalovirus exposure and HLA in healthy donors. Germline-derived CDR1 and CDR2 are SGDLS and YYNGEE. Trimming cost V 1 base and J 5 bases, with 10 bases left between them. There are 14 residues in the CDR3. The PCR used 60 Vbeta and 13 Jbeta primers. Generated by immunoSEQ multiplex PCR, the TCRdb table keeps only in-frame clones and is missing some. This table holds tens of thousands of clones, more than 60% found once. In its sample, this clone was seen once. The sample comprised PBMCs. The receptor comes from a man aged 25 to 45 in good health and CMV-seronegative. The chain joins TRBV9 to TRBJ1-5; unclear D gene. The CDR3 is CASSVSQTDQPQHF. CDR3 nucleotide sequence: TGTGCCAGCAGCGTAAGCCAAACTGATCAGCCCCAGCATTTT.